In this sample, the clone carrying this T cell receptor beta chain turned up once. The antigen remains unidentified. This entry belongs to a study of shared clonotypes between healthy human individuals. The V gene end was trimmed by 5 bases and the J gene end by 11 bases; junction bases not matched to a gene: 8. CDR1 MDHEN and CDR2 SYDVKM come from the germline V gene. This CDR3 has 14 amino acids. Original processing notes: ImmunoSEQ output held junction-only sequences without quality scores, so filtering differed. Sequencing used immunoSEQ multiplex PCR; TCRdb keeps in-frame clones, though not all of them. The V and J calls and clone size are taken from that table; D and trimming were inferred from the DNA. The sample yields approximately 1.9 million clones, approximately 92% seen once. Study results and limitations: For sorted subsets, rarefaction showed incomplete sequencing despite large depth. The small donor group covered limited genetic and exposure diversity.

Selected positively for CCR7 and CD45RO-negative, naive CD8 cells excluded terminally differentiated effector memory CD45RA+ cells. Those who donated were healthy HIV-negative adults, with no recent acute infections or vaccinations reported. What was sequenced was naive CD8+ T cells from PBMCs. The receptor comes from a man aged 18 to 29 in good health. Some clones in this sample may be carry-over from other donors' samples. The gene calls are TRBV28 and TRBJ2-5; the match to TRBD2 covers 13 bases. CDR3 bases: TGTGCCAGCAGTCTCGGACTAGCGGGAGTGGAGCAGTACTTC. Translated: CASSLGLAGVEQYF.